These 13 T cell receptor beta chains share one sample of origin, sequenced in a study of shared clonotypes between healthy human individuals. This table comes from immunoSEQ multiplex PCR, and its TCRdb copy is limited to in-frame clones, with some not included. The sample yields roughly 2.2 million clones, less than 95% seen once. The sequenced material came from naive CD4+ T cells from PBMCs. The subset is: CD45RA+ positively selected. The receptors were sampled from a man aged 18 to 29 in good health. Some clones in this sample may be carry-over from other donors' samples.

This chain links TRBV2 with TRBJ2-6, with 7 bases aligning to TRBD1. CDR1 and CDR2 from the germline V gene are SNHLY and FYNNEI. J was trimmed by 0 bases and V by 8 bases; bases with no gene match: 16. The CDR3 loop spans 19 amino acids. CDR3 nucleotide sequence: TGTGCCAGCCCCCCCCAAGACAGGGCCCCTAGCTCTGGGGCCAACGTCCTGACTTTC. This encodes CASPPQDRAPSSGANVLTF.

The rearrangement joins TRBV28 to TRBJ2-7; D is unclear. This CDR3 region has 14 residues. The V end lost 5 bases, the J end lost 6 bases, and 17 bases lay between the germline ends. Germline-derived CDR1 and CDR2 are MDHEN and SYDVKM. The CDR3 DNA follows: TGTGCCAGCAGTCTATCGGGCATAGTCCGCGAGCAGTACTTC. This codes for CASSLSGIVREQYF. The full variable domain, completed using reference TRBV28 and TRBJ2-7, is DVKVTQSSRYLVKRTGEKVFLECVQDMDHENMFWYRQDPGLGLRLIYFSYDVKMKEKGDIPEGYSVSREKKERFSLILESASTNQTSMYLCASSLSGIVREQYFGPGTRLTVT.

CDR3 protein: CASSQDPQRENTEQYF. CDR3 nucleotide sequence: TGTGCCAGCAGCCAAGATCCCCAGCGGGAGAACACCGAGCAGTACTTC. The rearrangement uses TRBV4-2 and TRBJ2-7, with 8 bases aligning to TRBD2. The CDR3 has 16 residues. Trimming took 0 bases from V and 6 from J; bases not matched to a gene: 10. CDR1 and CDR2 from the germline V gene are LGHNA and YNFKEQ.

V usage is TRBV28 and J usage is TRBJ1-5; D might be TRBD1 (5 bases). CDR3 length: 18 residues. Trimming shortened V by 5 bases and J by 0 bases, and 20 bases separated the two germline ends. Germline CDR1 is MDHEN and CDR2 is SYDVKM. CDR3 nucleotide sequence: TGTGCCAGCAGTCTACGCGATGGGGGGTACCTTAGCAATCAGCCCCAGCATTTT. Its protein is CASSLRDGGYLSNQPQHF.

The rearrangement links TRBV2 to TRBJ1-3; D perhaps matches TRBD1 (5 bases). This CDR3 spans 16 amino acids. From germline, CDR1 is SNHLY and CDR2 FYNNEI. The germline V and J ends were trimmed by 1 base and 3 bases, with 13 bases remaining between them. The CDR3 loop reads CASSEGTSPGGNTIYF. In DNA, the CDR3 is TGTGCCAGCAGTGAAGGGACATCCCCTGGTGGAAACACCATATATTTT.

J is TRBJ1-1 and V is TRBV2, with D maybe TRBD1 (5 bases). The CDR3 has 12 residues. V lost 8 bases and J lost 6, with 13 bases in between. Germline V CDR1 and CDR2: SNHLY, FYNNEI. CDR3 loop: CASRSGWAEAFF. CDR3 in DNA: TGTGCCAGCCGGTCAGGGTGGGCTGAAGCTTTCTTT. Complete variable domain (other parts from reference TRBV2 and TRBJ1-1): EPEVTQTPSHQVTQMGQEVILRCVPISNHLYFYWYRQILGQKVEFLVSFYNNEISEKSEIFDDQFSVERPDGSNFTLKIRSTKLEDSAMYFCASRSGWAEAFFGQGTRLTVV.

The chain employs TRBV5-1 and TRBJ2-5; TRBD2 is a possible D gene (6 bases). V was clipped by 0 bases and J by 5 bases, with 11 bases between them. CDR3 length: 14 amino acids. Per the germline V gene, CDR1 is SGHRS and CDR2 is YFSETQ. The CDR3 region is CASSLAAAGETQYF. The CDR3 DNA reads as TGCGCCAGCAGCTTGGCCGCGGCGGGGGAGACCCAGTACTTC.

V gene TRBV30 combines with J gene TRBJ1-4, with 7 bases matching TRBD1. The CDR3 spans 16 residues. Trimming at V came to 0 bases and at J to 5 bases, leaving 9 bases not matched to a gene. Germline lookup yields CDR1 GTSNPN and CDR2 SVGIG (reference sequence). CDR3 DNA sequence: TGTGCCTGGAGTGTACCGTGGACAGGCGGAAATGAAAAACTGTTTTTT. Translating it yields CAWSVPWTGGNEKLFF. The whole variable domain, filled in from reference TRBV30 and TRBJ1-4, reads SQTIHQWPATLVQPVGSPLSLECTVEGTSNPNLYWYRQAAGRGLQLLFYSVGIGQISSEVPQNLSASRPQDRQFILSSKKLLLSDSGFYLCAWSVPWTGGNEKLFFGSGTQLSVL.

The chain uses TRBV7-9 and TRBJ2-7; possibly TRBD1 for D (5 bases). Trimming took off 5 bases at V and 7 bases at J, with 9 bases between the two ends. The CDR3 is made up of 11 amino acids. The germline gives CDR1 SEHNR, CDR2 FQNEAQ (reference sequence). The CDR3 region has the DNA TGTGCCAGCAGCACTTCAGGGGAGCAGTACTTC. It encodes CASSTSGEQYF.

V is TRBV5-1 and J is TRBJ2-3; 14 nucleotides line up with TRBD2. There are 20 residues in the CDR3. Per the germline V gene, CDR1 is SGHRS and CDR2 is YFSETQ. After removal of 4 bases from V and 6 bases from J, the junction contained 19 bases not matched to a gene. In DNA form, the CDR3 reads TGCGCCAGCAGCGGCGACATCATTGTGACTAGCGGGAGGGTCCGGGATACGCAGTATTTT. Its protein product is CASSGDIIVTSGRVRDTQYF.

V is TRBV27 and J is TRBJ1-2; D not resolved. Germline values: CDR1 MNHEY, CDR2 SMNVEV (reference sequence). The V gene lost 6 bases and the J gene lost 8 bases, with 16 bases spanning the gap. CDR3 size: 13 residues. The CDR3 is CASRASASGGYTF. The CDR3 DNA reads TGTGCCAGCAGGGCATCCGCGAGTGGAGGCTACACCTTC.

This rearrangement joins TRBV19 to TRBJ1-3, with D possibly TRBD1 on 5 matching bases. This CDR3 spans 15 amino acids. Germline values: CDR1 LNHDA, CDR2 SQIVND (reference sequence). V lost 8 bases and J 0 bases, leaving 14 bases between the germline ends. The CDR3 protein is CASWDRLNSGNTIYF. For the CDR3, the DNA is TGTGCCAGTTGGGACCGATTAAACTCTGGAAACACCATATATTTT.

This clone was observed a handful of times. The chain combines TRBV4-1 with TRBJ1-5; weak D call: TRBD1 (6 bases). CDR3 size: 16 residues. Trimming took off 3 bases at V and 1 base at J, with 13 bases between the two ends. Germline V gene sequence: CDR1 MGHRA, CDR2 YSYEKL. CDR3 in DNA: TGCGCCAGCAGCCATCGGGAACAGGGAAGCAATCAGCCCCAGCATTTT. It yields the protein CASSHREQGSNQPQHF.